The 14 T cell receptor beta chains below all came from one sample that was sequenced in a study of blood T cells in healthy people across ages. A second about 7 to 12 cycle PCR used barcoded and J-beta primers. MiXCR, run by TCRdb on the 5' RACE reads, gives a single entry per CDR3 protein. The data show under 850,000 distinct CDR3 sequences, with under 40% seen just once and 10% to 15% held by the top ten. Sequenced input: blood. All receptors derive from a man aged 18 to 29 in good health.

This clonotype is a singleton in its sample. The chain employs TRBV19 and TRBJ2-2; D uncertain. The CDR3 length is 12 residues. Trimming shortened V by 3 bases and J by 4 bases, and 3 bases separated the two germline ends. Germline V CDR1 and CDR2: LNHDA, SQIVND (reference sequence). For the CDR3, the DNA is TGTGCCAGTAGTATGGTCACCGGGGAGCTGTTTTTT. Amino acids: CASSMVTGELFF.

V is TRBV5-1 and J is TRBJ1-2; no reliable D call. Germline V CDR1 and CDR2: SGHRS, YFSETQ. V was trimmed by 4 bases and J by 10 bases, leaving 11 bases between them. There are 11 residues in the CDR3. CDR3 DNA: TGCGCCAGCAGCCCTCCGATGGTCTACACCTTC. Its translation: CASSPPMVYTF. The whole variable domain, filled in from reference TRBV5-1 and TRBJ1-2, reads KAGVTQTPRYLIKTRGQQVTLSCSPISGHRSVSWYQQTPGQGLQFLFEYFSETQRNKGNFPGRFSGRQFSNSRSEMNVSTLELGDSALYLCASSPPMVYTFGSGTRLTVV.

V is TRBV6-5 and J is TRBJ2-3; the D gene could be TRBD1 or TRBD2 (6 bases each). V lost 7 bases, J lost 3 bases, and 17 bases lay in between. The germline V gene has CDR1 MNHEY and CDR2 SVGAGI. The CDR3 is 15 amino acids. For the CDR3, the DNA is TGTGCCAGCAATACAAAGGGGGGAAGGACAGATACGCAGTATTTT. Translation: CASNTKGGRTDTQYF.

This clonotype was detected ten times or more. The chain combines TRBV20-1 with TRBJ2-1; TRBD1 or TRBD2 may be the D gene (5 bases each). Germline V gene data show CDR1 as DFQATT and CDR2 as SNEGSKA (reference sequence). The CDR3 spans 12 residues. The germline V and J ends were trimmed by 1 base and 4 bases, with 5 bases remaining between them. The CDR3 here is CSARGGYNEQFF. The CDR3 coding sequence is TGCAGTGCTAGAGGGGGGTACAATGAGCAGTTCTTC.

The chain joins TRBV7-3 to TRBJ2-5, with 7 bases matching TRBD1. The CDR3 runs to 15 residues. Unmatched junction bases numbered 7, after V lost 4 bases and J lost 2 bases. The germline V gene has CDR1 SGHTA and CDR2 FQGTGA. The CDR3 spells CASSSTGLAQETQYF. CDR3 coding DNA: TGTGCCAGCAGCTCGACAGGGCTCGCACAAGAGACCCAGTACTTC.

This clonotype showed up just a few times. Here the CDR3 reads CASSQPWEALGEQYF. For the CDR3, the DNA is TGTGCCAGCAGCCAACCCTGGGAAGCGCTTGGTGAGCAGTACTTC. V is TRBV4-2 and J is TRBJ2-7; D is unclear. Germline loops: CDR1 LGHNA, CDR2 YNFKEQ. The CDR3 has 15 residues. V dropped 2 bases and J dropped 7 bases, with 18 bases sitting between them.

The CDR3 nucleotides read TGTGCCAGCAGCTTGGAACTACCCACCTACAATGAGCAGTACTTC. Residues: CASSLELPTYNEQYF. V and J are TRBV5-5 and TRBJ2-1; D unresolved. The J call may not be correct, given that the DNA end is closer to TRBJ2-7. CDR3 length: 15 amino acids. CDR1 SGHKS and CDR2 YYEKEE come from the germline V gene (reference sequence).

The V and J genes are TRBV25-1 and TRBJ2-6; D perhaps matches TRBD2 (6 bases). This CDR3 has 18 amino acids. Trimming removed 8 bases at V and 0 bases at J, with 20 bases between. Germline V gene sequence: CDR1 MGHDK, CDR2 SYGVNS. The CDR3 spells CASSSAGPGYSGANVLTF. The CDR3 DNA sequence: TGTGCCAGCTCCTCCGCGGGGCCGGGCTACTCTGGGGCCAACGTCCTGACTTTC.

This clonotype was detected a few times. The chain employs TRBV27 and TRBJ2-7, with a weak D call TRBD1 (5 bases). The V gene lost 6 bases and the J gene lost 4 bases, with 16 bases spanning the gap. The CDR3 has 14 residues. In germline, CDR1 is MNHEY, CDR2 SMNVEV (reference sequence). Here the CDR3 reads CASRTKGKGYEQYF. The CDR3 DNA sequence: TGTGCCAGCAGGACGAAGGGGAAGGGATACGAGCAGTACTTC.

This clonotype was observed a few times. The V call is TRBV4-3, the J call TRBJ2-3; possible D gene TRBD2, 6 bases. Looked up from germline, CDR1 is LGHNA and CDR2 is YSLEER. The CDR3 extends over 15 amino acids. The germline V and J ends were trimmed by 1 base and 2 bases, with 10 bases remaining between them. Here the CDR3 DNA reads TGCGCCAGCAGCCAAGGAGCGGGCTTCACAGATACGCAGTATTTT. Encoded protein: CASSQGAGFTDTQYF.

This clonotype was recorded many times. The chain joins TRBV7-9 to TRBJ2-7; 11 bases are a match to TRBD2. Looked up from germline, CDR1 is SEHNR and CDR2 is FQNEAQ (reference sequence). Trimming cost V 1 base and J 0 bases; bases outside gene matches: 2. The CDR3 runs to 16 residues. The CDR3 reads CASSLVTSGNSYEQYF. CDR3 nucleotide sequence: TGTGCCAGCAGCTTAGTGACTAGCGGGAACTCCTACGAGCAGTACTTC.

This clonotype was recorded many times. This chain connects TRBV29-1 to TRBJ1-2, with a tentative D call TRBD1 (6 bases). V gave up 4 bases and J gave up 2 bases, with 11 bases separating them. Germline V gives CDR1 SQVTM, CDR2 ANQGSEA. The CDR3 is 13 amino acids. The CDR3 sequence is CSVGWGANYGYTF. The CDR3 nucleotides read TGCAGCGTTGGGTGGGGGGCCAACTATGGCTACACCTTC.

This clonotype was seen a single time. The V and J genes are TRBV19 and TRBJ2-5, with TRBD2 identical over 7 bases. Germline V gives CDR1 LNHDA, CDR2 SQIVND (reference sequence). The CDR3 loop spans 15 amino acids. The ends lost 6 bases at V and 11 bases at J; junction bases unmatched: 18. The CDR3 region has the DNA TGTGCCAGTAGCACTAAAAGCGGGGTCTACAATGAGCAGTACTTC. This codes for CASSTKSGVYNEQYF.

In DNA, the CDR3 is TGTGCCAGCAGTTTATCGGGGAATCGGGGCTATGGCTACACCTTC. It translates to CASSLSGNRGYGYTF. The V call is TRBV27, the J call TRBJ1-2; the D is unclear. Germline V CDR1 and CDR2: MNHEY, SMNVEV (reference sequence). Trimming removed 0 bases at V and 4 bases at J, with 12 bases between. The CDR3 runs 15 residues.